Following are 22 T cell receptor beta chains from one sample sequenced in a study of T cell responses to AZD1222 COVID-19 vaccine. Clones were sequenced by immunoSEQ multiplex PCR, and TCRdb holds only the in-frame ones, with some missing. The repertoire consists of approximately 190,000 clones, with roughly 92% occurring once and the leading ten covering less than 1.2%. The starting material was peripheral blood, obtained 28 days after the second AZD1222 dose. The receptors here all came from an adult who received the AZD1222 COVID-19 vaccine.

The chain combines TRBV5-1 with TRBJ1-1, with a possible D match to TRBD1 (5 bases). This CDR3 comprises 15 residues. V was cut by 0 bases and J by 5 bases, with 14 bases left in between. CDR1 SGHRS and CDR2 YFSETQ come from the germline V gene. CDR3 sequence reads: CASSLVAGGGTEAFF. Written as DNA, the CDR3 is TGCGCCAGCAGCTTGGTTGCCGGTGGGGGGACTGAAGCTTTCTTT.

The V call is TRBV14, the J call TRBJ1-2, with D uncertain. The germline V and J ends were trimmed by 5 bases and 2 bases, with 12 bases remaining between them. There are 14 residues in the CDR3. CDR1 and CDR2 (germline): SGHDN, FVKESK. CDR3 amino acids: CASSGFHGNYGYTF. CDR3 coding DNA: TGTGCCAGCAGCGGCTTTCACGGGAACTATGGCTACACCTTC.

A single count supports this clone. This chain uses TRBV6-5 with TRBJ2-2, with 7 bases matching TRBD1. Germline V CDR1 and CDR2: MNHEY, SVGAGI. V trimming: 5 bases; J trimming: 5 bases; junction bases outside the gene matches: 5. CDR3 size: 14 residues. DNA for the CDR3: TGTGCCAGCAGTCCCGGGACAGCTACCGGGGAGCTGTTTTTT. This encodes CASSPGTATGELFF.

The CDR3 protein is CASSYQSQETQYF. As DNA, the CDR3 is TGTGCCAGCAGTTACCAGAGTCAAGAGACCCAGTACTTC. The chain couples TRBV12-3 or TRBV12-4 to TRBJ2-5, with unresolved D. V lost 4 bases, J lost 2 bases, and 8 bases lay in between. CDR3 length: 13 amino acids.

The CDR3 nucleotides are TGTGCCAGCAGCTTAACCTCAGGACGGGGAACCTACGAGCAGTACTTC. Protein product: CASSLTSGRGTYEQYF. The chain is built from TRBV7-2 and TRBJ2-7; TRBD2 is a possible D gene (5 bases). V was pared by 2 bases and J by 2 bases, with 16 bases between. The CDR3 consists of 16 residues. CDR1 is SGHTA and CDR2 is FQGNSA in the germline V gene.

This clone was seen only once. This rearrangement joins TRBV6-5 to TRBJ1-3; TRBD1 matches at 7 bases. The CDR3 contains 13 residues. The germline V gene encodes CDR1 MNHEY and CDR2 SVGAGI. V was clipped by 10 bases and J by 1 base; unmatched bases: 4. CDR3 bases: TGTGCCACTGCCAGGGGGTCTGGAAACACCATATATTTT. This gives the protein CATARGSGNTIYF.

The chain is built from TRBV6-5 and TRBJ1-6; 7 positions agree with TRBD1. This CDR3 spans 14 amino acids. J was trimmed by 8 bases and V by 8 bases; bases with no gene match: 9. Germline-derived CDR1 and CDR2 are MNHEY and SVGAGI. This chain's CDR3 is CASSARQGDSPLHF. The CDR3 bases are TGTGCCAGCTCGGCCCGGCAGGGGGATTCACCCCTCCACTTT.

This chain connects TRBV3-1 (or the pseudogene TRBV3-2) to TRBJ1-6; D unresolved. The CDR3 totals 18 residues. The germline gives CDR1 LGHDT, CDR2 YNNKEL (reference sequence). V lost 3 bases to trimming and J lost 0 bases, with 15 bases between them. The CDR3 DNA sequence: TGTGCCAGCAGCCAGGCTCACGGGCGGAGCTCCTATAATTCACCCCTCCACTTT. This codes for CASSQAHGRSSYNSPLHF.

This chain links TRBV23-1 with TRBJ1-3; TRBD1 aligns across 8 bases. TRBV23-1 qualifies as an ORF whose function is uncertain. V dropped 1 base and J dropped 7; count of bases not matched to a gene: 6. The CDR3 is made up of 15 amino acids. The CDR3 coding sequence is TGCGCCAGCAGTCAATTCGACAGGGGCTGGAACACCATATATTTT. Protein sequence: CASSQFDRGWNTIYF.

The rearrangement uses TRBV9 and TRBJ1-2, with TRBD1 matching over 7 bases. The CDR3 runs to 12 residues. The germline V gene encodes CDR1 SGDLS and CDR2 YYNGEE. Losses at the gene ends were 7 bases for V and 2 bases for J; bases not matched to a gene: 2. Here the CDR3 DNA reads TGTGCCAGCTCGACAGGGAACTATGGCTACACCTTC. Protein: CASSTGNYGYTF.

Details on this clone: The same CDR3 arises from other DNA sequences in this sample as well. This CDR3 is CASSQLSYEQYF. CDR3 nucleotide sequence: TGTGCCAGCAGCCAGCTGTCCTACGAGCAGTACTTC. The chain combines TRBV3-1 (or the pseudogene TRBV3-2) with TRBJ2-7; no firm D call. This CDR3 has 12 residues. Germline CDR1 LGHDT, CDR2 YNNKEL (reference sequence). The ends were cut back, 3 bases at V and 1 base at J, with 4 bases in the middle.

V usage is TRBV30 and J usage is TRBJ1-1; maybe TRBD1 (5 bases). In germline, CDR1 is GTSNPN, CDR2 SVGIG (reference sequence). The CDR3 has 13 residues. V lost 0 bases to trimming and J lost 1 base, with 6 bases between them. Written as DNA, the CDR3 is TGTGCCTGGAGTGTTGGGGCGAACACTGAAGCTTTCTTT. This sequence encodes CAWSVGANTEAFF.

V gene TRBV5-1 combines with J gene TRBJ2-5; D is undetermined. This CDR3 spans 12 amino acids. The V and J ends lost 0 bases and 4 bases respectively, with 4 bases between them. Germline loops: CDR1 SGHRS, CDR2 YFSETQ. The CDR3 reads CASSLGVETQYF. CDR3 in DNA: TGCGCCAGCAGCTTGGGGGTAGAGACCCAGTACTTC.

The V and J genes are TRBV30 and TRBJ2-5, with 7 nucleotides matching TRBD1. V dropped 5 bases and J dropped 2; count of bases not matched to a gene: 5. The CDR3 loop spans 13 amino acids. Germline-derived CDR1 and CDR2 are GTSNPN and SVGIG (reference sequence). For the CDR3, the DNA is TGTGCCTGGGACAGGGTTTATCAAGAGACCCAGTACTTC. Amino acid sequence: CAWDRVYQETQYF.

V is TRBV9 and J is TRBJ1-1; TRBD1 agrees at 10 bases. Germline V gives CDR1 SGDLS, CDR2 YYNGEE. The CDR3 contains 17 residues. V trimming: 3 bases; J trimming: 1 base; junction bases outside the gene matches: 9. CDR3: CASSATDRGIKNTEAFF. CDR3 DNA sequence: TGTGCCAGCAGCGCCACGGACAGGGGGATTAAGAACACTGAAGCTTTCTTT.

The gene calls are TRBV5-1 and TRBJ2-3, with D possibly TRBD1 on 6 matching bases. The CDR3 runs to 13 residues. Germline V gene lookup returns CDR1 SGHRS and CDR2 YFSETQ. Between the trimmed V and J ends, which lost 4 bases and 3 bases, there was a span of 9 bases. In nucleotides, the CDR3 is TGCGCCAGCAGCCGGGACACTACAGATACGCAGTATTTT. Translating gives CASSRDTTDTQYF.

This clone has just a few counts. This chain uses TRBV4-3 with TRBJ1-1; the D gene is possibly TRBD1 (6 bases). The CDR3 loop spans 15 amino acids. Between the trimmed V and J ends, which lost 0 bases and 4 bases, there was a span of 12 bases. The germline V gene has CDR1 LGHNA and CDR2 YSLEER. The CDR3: CASSQDRGRVTEAFF. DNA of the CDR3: TGCGCCAGCAGCCAAGATCGGGGGCGGGTCACTGAAGCTTTCTTT.

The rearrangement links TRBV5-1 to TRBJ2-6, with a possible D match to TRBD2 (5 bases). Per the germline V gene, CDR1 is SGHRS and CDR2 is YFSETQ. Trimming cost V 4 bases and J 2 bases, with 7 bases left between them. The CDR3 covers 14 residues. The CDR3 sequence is CASSLGAGANVLTF. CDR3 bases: TGCGCCAGCAGCCTCGGGGCTGGGGCCAACGTCCTGACTTTC.

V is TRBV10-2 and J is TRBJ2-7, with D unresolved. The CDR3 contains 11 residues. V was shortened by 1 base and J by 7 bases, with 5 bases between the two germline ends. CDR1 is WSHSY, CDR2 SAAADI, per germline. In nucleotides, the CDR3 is TGCGCCAGCAGTGAGTGGAAGGAGCAGTACTTC. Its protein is CASSEWKEQYF.

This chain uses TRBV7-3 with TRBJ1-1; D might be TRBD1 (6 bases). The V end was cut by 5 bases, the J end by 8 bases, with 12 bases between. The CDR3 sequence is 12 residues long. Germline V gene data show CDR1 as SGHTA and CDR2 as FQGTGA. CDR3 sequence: CASSPSGQEAFF. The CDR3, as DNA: TGTGCCAGCAGCCCCTCTGGACAGGAAGCTTTCTTT.

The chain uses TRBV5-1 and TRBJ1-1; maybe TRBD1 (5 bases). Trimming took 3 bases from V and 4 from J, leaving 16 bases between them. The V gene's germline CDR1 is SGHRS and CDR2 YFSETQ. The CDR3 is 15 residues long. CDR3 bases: TGCGCCAGCAGCTCGGCGGGACCCTATCGCACTGAAGCTTTCTTT. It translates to CASSSAGPYRTEAFF.

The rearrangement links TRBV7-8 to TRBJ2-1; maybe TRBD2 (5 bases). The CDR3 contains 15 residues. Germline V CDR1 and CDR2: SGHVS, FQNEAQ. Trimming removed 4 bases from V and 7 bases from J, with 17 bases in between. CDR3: CASSYSRTGRNEQFF. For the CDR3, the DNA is TGTGCCAGCAGCTACTCCAGGACGGGAAGAAATGAGCAGTTCTTC.